One sample yielded the 19 T cell receptor beta chains listed below, sequenced in a study of long-term antiretroviral therapy in people with HIV. This was the immunoSEQ v3.0 assay at survey level. Profiled with immunoSEQ multiplex PCR; TCRdb holds only in-frame clones, not every one. Among 25,000 to 30,000 clones, 70% to 90% were seen once, and the ten largest hold 3.6%. Sequenced material: unsorted PBMCs, taken 1.8 years after starting antiretroviral therapy. These receptors were taken from a young woman with HIV.

In its sample, this clone was seen a few times. The genes are TRBV2 and TRBJ1-5; 7 bases match TRBD1. This CDR3 is 16 amino acids long. The germline CDR1 and CDR2 sequences are SNHLY and FYNNEI. The junction had 8 bases not matched to a gene; V was cut back by 3 bases and J by 3 bases. The CDR3 sequence is CASSESSGGPNQPQHF. The CDR3 nucleotides read TGTGCCAGCAGTGAGAGTTCAGGGGGTCCCAATCAGCCCCAGCATTTT.

V gene TRBV20-1 combines with J gene TRBJ2-7; D unclear. Germline V gene sequence: CDR1 DFQATT, CDR2 SNEGSKA (reference sequence). CDR3 size: 11 residues. The V gene lost 6 bases and the J gene lost 8 bases, with 14 bases spanning the gap. The CDR3 here is CSASTTQKQYF. The CDR3 DNA reads TGCAGTGCCAGTACAACTCAAAAGCAGTACTTC.

The V gene is TRBV28, the J gene TRBJ2-2; TRBD2 agrees at 7 bases. The length of the CDR3 is 16 residues. The germline gives CDR1 MDHEN, CDR2 SYDVKM. With 7 bases clipped from V and 0 bases from J, the junction kept 8 bases outside the gene matches. This CDR3 is CASTNAGLTNTGELFF. CDR3 sequence (DNA): TGTGCCAGCACCAATGCGGGACTAACGAACACCGGGGAGCTGTTTTTT.

The chain couples TRBV10-3 to TRBJ2-7; D ambiguous. The CDR3 is made up of 13 amino acids. V was trimmed by 4 bases and J by 6 bases, leaving 13 bases between them. Per germline, CDR1 ENHRY and CDR2 SYGVKD. CDR3 nucleotides: TGTGCCATCAGTGGACTTGATCGGACCGAGCAGTACTTC. Protein product: CAISGLDRTEQYF.

Of note for this clone: One junction end disagrees with the germline gene, perhaps due to a read error. The CDR3 here is CATSGDQETQYF. CDR3 bases: TGTGCCACCAGCGGGGATCAAGAGACCCAGTACTTC. The J gene is TRBJ2-5, the V gene TRBV11-3; 7 positions match TRBD2. Per the germline V gene, CDR1 is SGHNT and CDR2 is YENEEA. There are 12 residues in the CDR3.

The DNA for the CDR3 is TGTGCCAGCAGCTGGGTAAACGCTGAAGCTTTCTTT. Protein product: CASSWVNAEAFF. The chain combines TRBV11-2 with TRBJ1-1; D not certain. Germline V gene sequence: CDR1 SGHAT, CDR2 FQNNGV. Trimming cost V 4 bases and J 6 bases, with 9 bases left between them. There are 12 residues in the CDR3.

V usage is TRBV7-2 and J usage is TRBJ2-1; 12 nucleotides align to TRBD2. The V segment lost 1 base and the J segment 3 bases; nucleotides outside the gene matches: 4. The CDR3 length is 17 residues. Germline V gene sequence: CDR1 SGHTA, CDR2 FQGNSA. This CDR3 is CASSLVGTSGYYNEQFF. The CDR3 bases are TGTGCCAGCAGCTTAGTAGGGACTAGCGGGTACTACAATGAGCAGTTCTTC. The whole variable domain, remainder taken from reference TRBV7-2 and TRBJ2-1, is GAGVSQSPSNKVTEKGKDVELRCDPISGHTALYWYRQSLGQGLEFLIYFQGNSAPDKSGLPSDRFSAERTGGSVSTLTIQRTQQEDSAVYLCASSLVGTSGYYNEQFFGPGTRLTVL.

The count of this clone is one. The chain is built from TRBV7-3 and TRBJ2-2; 8 bases are a match to TRBD1. Germline trimming cut 5 bases from V and 4 bases from J; bases unmatched to any gene: 9. Germline V lookup: CDR1 SGHTA, CDR2 FQGTGA. This CDR3 spans 16 amino acids. DNA for the CDR3: TGTGCCAGCAGCCCGTATACAGGGGGTCGCACCGGGGAGCTGTTTTTT. Its translation is CASSPYTGGRTGELFF.

The genes are TRBV18 and TRBJ2-5; 7 bases line up with TRBD2. Germline V gives CDR1 KGHSH, CDR2 LQKENI. The junction had 5 bases not matched to a gene; V was cut back by 3 bases and J by 4 bases. The CDR3 loop spans 14 amino acids. CDR3 sequence: CASSPLGGRETQYF. For the CDR3, the DNA is TGTGCCAGCTCACCGCTCGGGGGGAGAGAGACCCAGTACTTC.

There are a few counts of this clone. V and J are TRBV7-9 and TRBJ2-7, with unresolved D. This CDR3 comprises 16 residues. The germline V gene has CDR1 SEHNR and CDR2 FQNEAQ (reference sequence). V shed 3 bases and J shed 2 bases, with 17 bases lying between them. For the CDR3, the DNA is TGTGCCAGCAGCTTCGTGGGAACTAAAGGTACCTACGAGCAGTACTTC. Amino acids: CASSFVGTKGTYEQYF.

The V gene is TRBV6-4, the J gene TRBJ2-3; 13 bases are shared with TRBD2. The CDR3 length is 16 residues. V trimming: 3 bases; J trimming: 6 bases; junction bases outside the gene matches: 6. Germline loops: CDR1 MRHNA, CDR2 SNTAGT. The CDR3: CASSESGLAGADTQYF. The CDR3 DNA reads as TGTGCCAGCAGTGAAAGTGGACTAGCGGGAGCCGATACGCAGTATTTT.

The V call is TRBV14, the J call TRBJ2-6; D gene uncertain. The CDR3 is 14 residues long. Trimming left V 6 bases short and J 1 base short, with 7 bases between. Germline values: CDR1 SGHDN, CDR2 FVKESK. For the CDR3, the DNA is TGTGCCAGCAGTTGGGGTTCTGGGGCCAACGTCCTGACTTTC. Protein: CASSWGSGANVLTF.

The rearrangement links TRBV14 to TRBJ2-7; 7 bases line up with TRBD1. With V trimmed by 2 bases and J by 2 bases, 15 bases remained unmatched. This CDR3 comprises 18 residues. Germline assignment: CDR1 SGHDN and CDR2 FVKESK. CDR3 nucleotide sequence: TGTGCCAGCAGCCAAAATCTTTACGGGACAGACTTTCCCTACGAGCAGTACTTC. Translating gives CASSQNLYGTDFPYEQYF.

V usage is TRBV5-1 and J usage is TRBJ2-1; TRBD1 matches at 8 bases. From germline, CDR1 is SGHRS and CDR2 YFSETQ. V was clipped by 0 bases and J by 3 bases; unmatched bases: 2. This CDR3 has 15 amino acids. The CDR3 spells CASSLDGQGYNEQFF. In DNA form, the CDR3 reads TGCGCCAGCAGCTTGGACGGACAGGGCTACAATGAGCAGTTCTTC.

V usage is TRBV5-1 and J usage is TRBJ1-1, with D perhaps TRBD1 (6 bases). The CDR3 is 14 residues long. Germline V gene data show CDR1 as SGHRS and CDR2 as YFSETQ. V was shortened by 0 bases and J by 4 bases, with 10 bases between the two germline ends. This CDR3 is CASSLEGVGTEAFF. The DNA of the CDR3 is TGCGCCAGCAGCTTGGAGGGGGTTGGCACTGAAGCTTTCTTT.

This rearrangement joins TRBV19 to TRBJ2-1; D may be TRBD2 (5 bases). The CDR3 spans 15 residues. Germline V gene data show CDR1 as LNHDA and CDR2 as SQIVND (reference sequence). Between the trimmed V and J ends, which lost 0 bases and 8 bases, there was a span of 14 bases. The CDR3 bases are TGTGCCAGTAGTATAGAGCCGGGTTGGCGGGATGAGCAGTTCTTC. Translation gives CASSIEPGWRDEQFF.

This CDR3 reads CASSLKTTGGRETQYF. CDR3 nucleotide sequence: TGTGCCAGCAGTCTCAAAACGACAGGGGGCCGAGAGACCCAGTACTTC. The chain couples TRBV27 to TRBJ2-5, with TRBD1 identical over 10 bases. V was pared by 5 bases and J by 4 bases, with 10 bases of the junction left unmatched. Looked up from germline, CDR1 is MNHEY and CDR2 is SMNVEV (reference sequence). This CDR3 contains 16 residues.

The J gene is TRBJ2-3, the V gene TRBV9; the D gene is possibly TRBD2 (6 bases). V was pared by 0 bases and J by 5 bases, with 10 bases between. CDR3 length: 14 residues. Germline values: CDR1 SGDLS, CDR2 YYNGEE. Here the CDR3 reads CASSVGLVRDTQYF. The DNA of the CDR3 is TGTGCCAGCAGCGTAGGACTAGTCAGAGATACGCAGTATTTT.

This clone turned up a few times. This sequence joins TRBV27 and TRBJ1-2, with 10 bases matching TRBD1. V lost 5 bases and J lost 2; bases outside the gene matches: 2. This CDR3 is built from 14 residues. CDR1 MNHEY and CDR2 SMNVEV come from the germline V gene (reference sequence). CDR3 amino acids: CASSEDRGNYGYTF. CDR3 sequence (DNA): TGTGCCAGCAGTGAGGACAGGGGGAACTATGGCTACACCTTC.